This T cell receptor (beta chain) is drawn from a study of T cells in Graves' hyperthyroidism and ophthalmopathy. Regarding the study as a whole: Through a model of 13 V-J features, ophthalmopathy was separated from stable hyperthyroidism. Clonotypes that were expanded in thyroid above 0.001 mostly appeared in blood too.

This clonotype came up many times. Its antigen is currently unknown. There were TCR beta CDR3 regions amplified from RNA transcripts. TCR CDR3 underwent first-round RT-PCR with the HTBI primer set. TCRdb passed the multiplex PCR reads through MiXCR, listing each CDR3 protein once. This sample yields 250,000 to 400,000 distinct CDR3 sequences, of which roughly an eighth are seen a single time; around 32% belongs to the top ten. Looked up from germline, CDR1 is SEHNR and CDR2 is FQNEAQ (reference sequence). The CDR3 is made up of 14 amino acids. The V gene end was trimmed by 3 bases and the J gene end by 2 bases; junction bases not matched to a gene: 2.

The source is a woman aged 40 to 55 with Graves' ophthalmopathy. V is TRBV7-9 and J is TRBJ2-7; TRBD1 matches 9 bases. The sample was blood. DNA for the CDR3: TGTGCCAGCAGCTTGGGACAGGGAACCTACGAGCAGTACTTC. The encoded protein is CASSLGQGTYEQYF.